These T cell receptor beta chains were read from a single sample in a study of molecular identifiers for immune sequencing clone quantification. TCRdb itself ran the PCR reads through MiXCR, one entry per CDR3 protein. The table shows some 320,000 distinct CDR3 sequences, with roughly a quarter occurring only once. The sequenced material came from naive CD8+ T cells from blood, with Jurkat cell RNA spiked in. These receptors came from a human donor in good health. Some libraries in this study had Jurkat cell RNA spiked in. Each CDR3 is given with its conserved first and last residue. The D gene is left open where the match is weak. Size is stated for part of the rows, as once, few or many counts, or as a class when the clone is expanded.

few	NA	TRBV12-3/TRBV12-4	TRBJ2-1	CTSSFVGLYNEQFF	TGTACCAGCAGTTTTGTTGGGCTGTACAATGAGCAGTTCTTC
NA	TRBD2	TRBV7-3	TRBJ2-3	CASSSAGGTTDTQYF	TGTGCCAGCAGCTCCGCGGGAGGAACCACAGATACGCAGTATTTT
few	NA	TRBV4-3	TRBJ1-3	CASSQETGISGNTIYF	TGCGCCAGCAGCCAGGAAACAGGGATCTCTGGAAACACCATATATTTT
many	NA	TRBV20-1	TRBJ2-5	CSARDWVAEETQYF	TGCAGTGCTAGAGATTGGGTAGCGGAAGAGACCCAGTACTTC
many	NA	TRBV20-1	TRBJ2-7	CSARGLAGSSYEQYF	TGCAGTGCTAGGGGACTGGCGGGGTCGTCCTACGAGCAGTACTTC
NA	NA	TRBV30	TRBJ1-5	CAWSVGAGSNQPQHF	TGTGCCTGGAGTGTGGGGGCCGGCAGCAATCAGCCCCAGCATTTT
NA	NA	TRBV19	TRBJ1-6	CASSLGGDGSPLHF	TGTGCCAGTAGCCTGGGGGGGGATGGTTCACCCCTCCACTTT
NA	NA	TRBV9	TRBJ2-1	CASSVTRTEPCNEQFF	TGTGCCAGCAGCGTAACACGGACGGAACCCTGCAATGAGCAGTTCTTC
many	NA	TRBV28	TRBJ1-5	CASTGLQEGQPQHF	TGTGCCAGCACAGGACTCCAGGAGGGGCAGCCCCAGCATTTT
few	NA	TRBV12-3/TRBV12-4	TRBJ1-5	CASSLADDSNQPQHF	TGTGCCAGCAGTTTGGCGGACGATAGCAATCAGCCCCAGCATTTT
many	NA	TRBV5-4	TRBJ1-2	CASSLTTNYGYTF	TGTGCCAGCAGCTTGACTACTAACTATGGCTACACCTTC
few	NA	TRBV7-9	TRBJ2-1	CASSSNRRTSYNEQFF	TGTGCCAGCAGCTCCAACAGGAGAACCTCCTACAATGAGCAGTTCTTC
NA	NA	TRBV12-3/TRBV12-4	TRBJ2-2	CASSQVPGELFF	TGTGCCAGCAGTCAGGTCCCCGGGGAGCTGTTTTTT
few	TRBD1	TRBV19	TRBJ2-7	CASSPRGLYEQYF	TGTGCCAGTAGTCCCAGGGGGCTATACGAGCAGTACTTC
many	TRBD2	TRBV2	TRBJ2-6	CASSESSGTGAGANVLTF	TGTGCCAGCAGCGAGTCTAGCGGGACTGGGGCTGGGGCCAACGTCCTGACTTTC
many	TRBD1	TRBV7-9	TRBJ2-7	CASSLGWTGYEQYF	TGTGCCAGCAGCTTAGGGTGGACAGGGTACGAGCAGTACTTC
few	NA	TRBV21-1	TRBJ2-5	CASSNATGPSTVAQYF	TGTGCCAGCAGCAATGCCACGGGACCGTCCACGGTGGCCCAGTACTTC
many	TRBD1	TRBV7-9	TRBJ2-7	CASSFRGTGPYEQYF	TGTGCCAGCAGCTTTCGTGGGACAGGGCCATACGAGCAGTACTTC
many	NA	TRBV5-1	TRBJ2-7	CASSITSSYEQYF	TGCGCCAGCAGCATCACCTCCTCCTACGAGCAGTACTTC
once	TRBD2	TRBV7-9	TRBJ2-3	CAPLAGAPDTQYF	TGTGCCCCCTTAGCGGGAGCCCCAGATACGCAGTATTTT
many	NA	TRBV19	TRBJ2-1	CASRQGPEQFF	TGTGCCAGTAGACAGGGTCCTGAGCAGTTCTTC
many	NA	TRBV29-1	TRBJ2-3	CSVPAGEAYTDTQYF	TGCAGCGTTCCCGCCGGGGAGGCTTACACAGATACGCAGTATTTT
few	TRBD2	TRBV4-2	TRBJ2-7	CASSQEASGRRSYEQYF	TGTGCCAGCAGCCAAGAGGCTAGCGGGAGGCGTAGCTACGAGCAGTACTTC
many	NA	TRBV7-9	TRBJ2-1	CASTIAIPGQFF	TGTGCCAGCACCATCGCTATCCCTGGGCAGTTCTTC
NA	NA	TRBV4-1	TRBJ2-7	CASRFGVQGPREQYF	TGCGCCAGCAGGTTCGGGGTACAGGGCCCCCGCGAGCAGTACTTC
many	NA	TRBV7-9	TRBJ2-3	CASSSPGADTQYF	TGTGCCAGCAGCTCACCTGGGGCAGATACGCAGTATTTT
many	NA	TRBV12-3/TRBV12-4	TRBJ1-1	CASRWEDGTEAFF	TGTGCCAGCAGGTGGGAGGACGGGACTGAAGCTTTCTTT
few	NA	TRBV9	TRBJ2-1	CASSVGRNAYNEQFF	TGTGCCAGCAGCGTAGGGAGGAACGCCTACAATGAGCAGTTCTTC